This entry features one TCR beta chain sequence. Clones were read by immunoSEQ multiplex PCR, and TCRdb kept only the in-frame ones, dropping some. Of roughly 50,000 clones in the sample, about 90% were seen once. This sample was taken from a study of T cell changes during pregnancy in multiple sclerosis. The source material was CD4+ T cells from peripheral blood mononuclear cells, sampled after pregnancy. The clonotype originates from a female donor with multiple sclerosis, enrolled in a pregnancy study.

The CDR3 spells CASSRVGHRLNEKLFF. The CDR3 DNA sequence: TGTGCCAGCAGCCGAGTGGGGCACAGACTTAATGAAAAACTGTTTTTT. The chain has TRBV11-2 and TRBJ1-4, with TRBD1 as a possible D gene (5 bases). Germline CDR1 SGHAT, CDR2 FQNNGV. Trimming pared 5 bases from V and 4 bases from J, leaving 17 bases between. This CDR3 has 16 residues.